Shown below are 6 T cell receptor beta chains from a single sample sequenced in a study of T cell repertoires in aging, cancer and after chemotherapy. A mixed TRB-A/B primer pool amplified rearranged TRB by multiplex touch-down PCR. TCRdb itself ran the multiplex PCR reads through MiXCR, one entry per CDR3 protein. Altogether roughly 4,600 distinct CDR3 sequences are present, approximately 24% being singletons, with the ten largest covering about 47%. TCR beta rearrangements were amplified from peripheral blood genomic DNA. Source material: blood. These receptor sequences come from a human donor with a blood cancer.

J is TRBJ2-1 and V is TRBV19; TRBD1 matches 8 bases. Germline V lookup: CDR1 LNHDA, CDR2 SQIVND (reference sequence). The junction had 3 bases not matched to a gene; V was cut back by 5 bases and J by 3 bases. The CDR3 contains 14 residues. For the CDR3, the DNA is TGTGCCAGTAGTCCCGGGACAGGCTACAATGAGCAGTTCTTC. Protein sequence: CASSPGTGYNEQFF.

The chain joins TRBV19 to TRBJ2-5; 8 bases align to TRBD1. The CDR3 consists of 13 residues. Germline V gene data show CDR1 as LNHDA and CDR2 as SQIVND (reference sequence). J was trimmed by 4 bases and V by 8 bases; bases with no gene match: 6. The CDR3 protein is CASGGQVGETQYF. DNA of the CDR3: TGTGCCAGTGGGGGACAGGTGGGAGAGACCCAGTACTTC.

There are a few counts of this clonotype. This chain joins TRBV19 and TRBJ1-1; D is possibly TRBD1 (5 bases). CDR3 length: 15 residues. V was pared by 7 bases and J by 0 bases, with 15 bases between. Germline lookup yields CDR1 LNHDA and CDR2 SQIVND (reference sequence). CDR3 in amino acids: CASTPRGAMNTEAFF. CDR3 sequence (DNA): TGTGCCAGTACCCCCCGAGGGGCGATGAACACTGAAGCTTTCTTT.

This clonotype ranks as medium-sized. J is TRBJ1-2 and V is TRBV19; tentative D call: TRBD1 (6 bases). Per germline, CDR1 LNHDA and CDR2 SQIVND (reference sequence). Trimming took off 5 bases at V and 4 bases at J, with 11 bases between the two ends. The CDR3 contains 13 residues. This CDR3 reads CASSETGAYGYTF. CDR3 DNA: TGTGCCAGTAGTGAGACAGGAGCCTATGGCTACACCTTC.

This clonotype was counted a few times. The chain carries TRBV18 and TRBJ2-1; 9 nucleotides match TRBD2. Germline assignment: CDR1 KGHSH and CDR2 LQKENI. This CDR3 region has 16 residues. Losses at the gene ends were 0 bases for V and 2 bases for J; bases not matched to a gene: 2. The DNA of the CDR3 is TGTGCCAGCTCACCACCTGGACTAGCGCCCTACAATGAGCAGTTCTTC. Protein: CASSPPGLAPYNEQFF.

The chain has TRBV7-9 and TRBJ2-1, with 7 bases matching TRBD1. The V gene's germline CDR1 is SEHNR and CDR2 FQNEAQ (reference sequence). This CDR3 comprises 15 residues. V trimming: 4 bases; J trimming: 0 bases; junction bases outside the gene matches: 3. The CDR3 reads CASSSDRDSYNEQFF. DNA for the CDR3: TGTGCCAGCAGCTCCGACAGGGACTCCTACAATGAGCAGTTCTTC.